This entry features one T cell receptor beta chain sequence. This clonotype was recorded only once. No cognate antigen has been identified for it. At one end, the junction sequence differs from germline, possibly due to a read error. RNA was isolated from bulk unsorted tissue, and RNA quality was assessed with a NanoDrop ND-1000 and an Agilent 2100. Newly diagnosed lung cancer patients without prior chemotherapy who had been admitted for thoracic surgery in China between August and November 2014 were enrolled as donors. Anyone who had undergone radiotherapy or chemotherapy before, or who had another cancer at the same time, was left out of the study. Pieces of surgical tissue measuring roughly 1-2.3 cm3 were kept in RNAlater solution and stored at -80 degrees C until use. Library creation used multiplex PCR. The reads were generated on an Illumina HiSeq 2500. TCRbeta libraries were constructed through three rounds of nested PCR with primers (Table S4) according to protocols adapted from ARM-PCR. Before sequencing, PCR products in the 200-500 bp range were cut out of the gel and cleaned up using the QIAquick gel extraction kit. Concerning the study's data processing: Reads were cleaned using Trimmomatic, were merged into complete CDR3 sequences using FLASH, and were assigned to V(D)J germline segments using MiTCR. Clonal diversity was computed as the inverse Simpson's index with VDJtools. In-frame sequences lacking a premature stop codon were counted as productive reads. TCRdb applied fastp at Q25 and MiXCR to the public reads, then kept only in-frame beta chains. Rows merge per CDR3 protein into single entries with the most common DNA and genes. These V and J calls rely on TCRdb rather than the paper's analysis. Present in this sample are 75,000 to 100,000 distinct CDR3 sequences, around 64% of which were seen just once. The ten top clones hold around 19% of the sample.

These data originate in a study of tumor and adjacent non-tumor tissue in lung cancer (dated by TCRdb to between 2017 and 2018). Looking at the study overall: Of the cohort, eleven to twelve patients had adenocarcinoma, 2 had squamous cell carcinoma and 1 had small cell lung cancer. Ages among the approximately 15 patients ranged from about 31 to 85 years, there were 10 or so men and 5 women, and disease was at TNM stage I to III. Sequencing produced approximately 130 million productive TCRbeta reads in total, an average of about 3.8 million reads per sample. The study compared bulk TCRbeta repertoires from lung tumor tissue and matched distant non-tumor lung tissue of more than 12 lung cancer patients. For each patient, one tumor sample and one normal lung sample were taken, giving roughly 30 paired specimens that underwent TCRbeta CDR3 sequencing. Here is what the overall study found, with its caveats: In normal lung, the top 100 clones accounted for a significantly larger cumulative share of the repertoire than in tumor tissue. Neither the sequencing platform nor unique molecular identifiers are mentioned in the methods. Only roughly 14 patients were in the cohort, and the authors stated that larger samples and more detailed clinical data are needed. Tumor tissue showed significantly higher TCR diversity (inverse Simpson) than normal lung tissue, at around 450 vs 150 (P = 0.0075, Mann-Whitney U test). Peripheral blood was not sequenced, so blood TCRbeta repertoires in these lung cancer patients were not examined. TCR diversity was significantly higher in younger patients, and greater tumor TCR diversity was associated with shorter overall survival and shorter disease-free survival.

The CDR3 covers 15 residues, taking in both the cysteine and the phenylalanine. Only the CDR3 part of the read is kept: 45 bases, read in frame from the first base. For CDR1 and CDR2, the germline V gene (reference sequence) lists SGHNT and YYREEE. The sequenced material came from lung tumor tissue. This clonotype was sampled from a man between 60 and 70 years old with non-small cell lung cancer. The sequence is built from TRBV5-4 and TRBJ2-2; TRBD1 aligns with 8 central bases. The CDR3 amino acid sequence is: CANSPDRVVSGELLF. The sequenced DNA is TGTGCCAACAGCCCGGACAGGGTAGTTTCCGGGGAGCTGTTATTT.